These 26 T cell receptor beta chains were all obtained from the same sample, sequenced in a study of immune characterization of retroperitoneal liposarcoma. TCRdb reprocessed the PCR reads via MiXCR and lists one record per CDR3 protein. The sample lists a few thousand distinct CDR3 sequences; around 50% were seen once. Sample: tumor tissue. Receptors originate from a male donor with retroperitoneal liposarcoma.

This sequence joins TRBV12-3 or TRBV12-4 and TRBJ2-1; unclear D gene. V lost 6 bases and J lost 10, with 10 bases in between. The CDR3 extends over 11 amino acids. The CDR3: CASSSTSEQFF. CDR3 nucleotide sequence: TGTGCCAGCAGCTCCACAAGCGAGCAGTTCTTC.

This clonotype showed up just a few times. Sequence at one end of the junction differs from germline and may be a read error. V and J are TRBV4-2 and TRBJ2-2; TRBD2 aligns across 8 bases. From germline, CDR1 is LGHNA and CDR2 YNFKEQ. This CDR3 has 19 residues. For the CDR3, the DNA is TGTGCCAGCAGACAAGGGGTTAATCAGCGGGGGATTCGGACCGGGGAGCTGTTTTTT. Encoded protein: CASRQGVNQRGIRTGELFF.

The CDR3 DNA reads as TGTGCCAGCAGTGAAGTTCCGGTCCAGGAGCAGTACTTC. This gives the protein CASSEVPVQEQYF. The rearrangement uses TRBV6-1 and TRBJ2-5; D is uncertain. This CDR3 contains 13 residues. V lost 1 base and J lost 11, with 14 bases in between. The germline V gene encodes CDR1 MNHNS and CDR2 SASEGT.

This clonotype rates as medium-sized. The chain links TRBV7-2 to TRBJ2-1; D call uncertain. The CDR3 runs to 13 residues. V lost 1 base and J lost 10, with 11 bases in between. Germline-derived CDR1 and CDR2 are SGHTA and FQGNSA. This CDR3 is CASSLVREAEQFF. Written as DNA, the CDR3 is TGTGCCAGCAGCTTAGTGCGAGAAGCCGAGCAGTTCTTC.

Comments on this clonotype: A read error is likely, as this CDR3 ends without the conserved phenylalanine or tryptophan. The chain couples TRBV27 to TRBJ2-1, with D possibly matching TRBD2 (5 bases). The germline V and J ends were trimmed by 5 bases and 2 bases, with 13 bases remaining between them. This CDR3 has 15 amino acids. The germline V gene has CDR1 MNHEY and CDR2 SMNVEV (reference sequence). CDR3 sequence: CASSDLAQTYNEQFS. CDR3 DNA sequence: TGTGCCAGCAGTGATCTAGCCCAAACCTACAATGAGCAGTTCTCC.

The chain is built from TRBV6-6 and TRBJ2-1, with 9 bases lining up with TRBD1. The DNA end is a closer match to TRBJ2-5, so the J assignment may be wrong. CDR1 is MNHNY and CDR2 is SVGAGI in the germline V gene (reference sequence). The CDR3 spans 15 residues. The CDR3 nucleotides read TGTGCCAGCAGTTACTCGACAGGGGGTAGGGAGACCCAGTACTTC. Its translation: CASSYSTGGRETQYF.

The rearrangement joins TRBV7-2 to TRBJ2-5; 12 positions match TRBD2. Germline V lookup: CDR1 SGHTA, CDR2 FQGNSA. The ends lost 6 bases at V and 5 bases at J; junction bases unmatched: 13. This CDR3 contains 17 residues. In nucleotides, the CDR3 is TGTGCCAGCAGGGCGGACCAATGGACTAGCGGGGAGGAGACCCAGTACTTC. This encodes CASRADQWTSGEETQYF.

This chain uses TRBV6-1 with TRBJ2-2; D is perhaps TRBD2 (6 bases). The V end was cut by 5 bases, the J end by 3 bases, with 16 bases between. The CDR3 is 16 residues long. Germline V gene lookup returns CDR1 MNHNS and CDR2 SASEGT. CDR3 amino acids: CASSSTQRAHTGELFF. CDR3 nucleotides: TGTGCCAGCAGTTCAACCCAGCGGGCGCACACCGGGGAGCTGTTTTTT.

To note about this clonotype: This CDR3 fails to terminate in the conserved phenylalanine or tryptophan, so it likely reflects a read error. The limits of the CDR3 on the DNA are not certain, so only TCRdb's listed CDR3 is given. The chain has TRBV7-6 and TRBJ1-1; the table's D gene call, TRBD1, was not cross checked with the DNA. Per germline, CDR1 SGHVS and CDR2 FNYEAQ. The CDR3 sequence runs 14 residues, both termini included. CDR3 protein: CASSLVWRPSTSGQ.

The chain links TRBV4-1 to TRBJ2-3; possibly TRBD2 for D (6 bases). The germline V gene encodes CDR1 MGHRA and CDR2 YSYEKL. This CDR3 spans 17 amino acids. Between the trimmed V and J ends, which lost 2 bases and 2 bases, there was a span of 17 bases. Here the CDR3 reads CASSQRHQGLSTDTQYF. Here the CDR3 DNA reads TGCGCCAGCAGCCAACGACACCAGGGACTTTCCACAGATACGCAGTATTTT.

The chain combines TRBV6-1 with TRBJ2-1; 9 bases fit TRBD1. Trimming cost V 7 bases and J 10 bases; bases outside gene matches: 14. The V gene's germline CDR1 is MNHNS and CDR2 SASEGT. CDR3 length: 15 residues. CDR3 coding DNA: TGTGCCAGCACTACGGGACAGGGTGCGTGGTACGAGCAGTTCTTC. Its translation: CASTTGQGAWYEQFF.

The sample holds one count of this clonotype. The junction differs from germline at one of its ends, possibly a read error. The chain joins TRBV6-1 to TRBJ1-6; 7 positions agree with TRBD1. The CDR3 loop spans 14 amino acids. The germline V gene has CDR1 MNHNS and CDR2 SASEGT. The CDR3 here is CASSGRQGFYEQYF. CDR3 DNA: TGTGCCAGCAGTGGAAGACAGGGATTCTACGAGCAGTACTTT.

In its sample, this clonotype was seen once. The CDR3 end shows no conserved phenylalanine or tryptophan, and so a read error is likely. The DNA is left out, because the CDR3 cannot be placed on it with certainty; the CDR3 is given as TCRdb lists it. V is TRBV6-1 and J is TRBJ2-3. The CDR3 spans 13 residues, counting both ends. CDR1 is MNHNS and CDR2 is SASEGT in the germline V gene. The CDR3 spells CASSEAGKRPSTS.

The chain combines TRBV7-2 with TRBJ2-5; tentatively, D is TRBD1 or TRBD2 (5 bases each). Trimming removed 1 base from V and 11 bases from J, with 20 bases in between. The CDR3 has 15 residues. Germline CDR1 and CDR2: SGHTA and FQGNSA. As DNA, the CDR3 is TGTGCCAGCAGCTTAGTGAGGGGCCGATACAATGAGCAGTACTTC. Its translation: CASSLVRGRYNEQYF. Complete variable domain (other parts from reference TRBV7-2 and TRBJ2-5): GAGVSQSPSNKVTEKGKDVELRCDPISGHTALYWYRQSLGQGLEFLIYFQGNSAPDKSGLPSDRFSAERTGGSVSTLTIQRTQQEDSAVYLCASSLVRGRYNEQYFGPGTRLLVL.

The V gene is TRBV27, the J gene TRBJ2-1; 11 nucleotides line up with TRBD2. This CDR3 contains 16 residues. The V gene's germline CDR1 is MNHEY and CDR2 SMNVEV (reference sequence). V dropped 5 bases and J dropped 3; count of bases not matched to a gene: 6. The CDR3 region is CASSLSGLADYNEQFF. As DNA, the CDR3 is TGTGCCAGCAGTCTCTCGGGACTAGCGGACTACAATGAGCAGTTCTTC.

This clonotype is categorized as medium-sized. The gene calls are TRBV6-1 and TRBJ2-3, with TRBD1 identical over 8 bases. J lost 0 bases, V lost 4 bases, and 9 bases had no gene match. The CDR3 spans 17 residues. CDR1 MNHNS and CDR2 SASEGT come from the germline V gene. CDR3 loop: CASSVGGQAVSTDTQYF. The CDR3, as DNA: TGTGCCAGCAGTGTCGGGGGACAGGCAGTTAGCACAGATACGCAGTATTTT.

The chain employs TRBV10-2 and TRBJ2-5; 7 nucleotides agree with TRBD2. The CDR3 runs to 13 residues. Looked up from germline, CDR1 is WSHSY and CDR2 is SAAADI. The V segment lost 7 bases and the J segment 5 bases; nucleotides outside the gene matches: 7. The CDR3 is CASKTGGGETQYF. CDR3 coding DNA: TGCGCCAGCAAGACGGGAGGAGGGGAGACCCAGTACTTC.

The rearrangement links TRBV6-6 to TRBJ2-1, with TRBD2 identical over 11 bases. This CDR3 has 20 residues. J gave up 0 bases and V 0 bases, and 10 bases lay outside the gene matches. Germline CDR1 reads MNHNY; CDR2 reads SVGAGI (reference sequence). This chain's CDR3 is CASSYSRGTSGPSSYNEQFF. The CDR3 DNA reads as TGTGCCAGCAGTTACTCCCGAGGGACTAGCGGCCCGAGCTCCTACAATGAGCAGTTCTTC.

The V and J genes are TRBV6-4 and TRBJ2-3; the match to TRBD2 covers 8 bases. V shed 5 bases, J shed 6 bases, and the junction held 10 bases outside the gene matches. This CDR3 contains 15 residues. CDR1 and CDR2 (germline): MRHNA, SNTAGT. This CDR3 reads CASSPGGPGEDTQYF. In nucleotides, the CDR3 is TGTGCCAGCAGTCCGGGAGGGCCGGGAGAGGATACGCAGTATTTT.

There are a few counts of this clonotype. One end of the junction fails to match germline, which may point to a read error. The CDR3 reads CASSEAGEQYF. For the CDR3, the DNA is TGTGCCAGCAGTGAAGCAGGGGAGCAGTACTTT. The V gene is TRBV6-1, the J gene TRBJ2-3; D may match TRBD1 or TRBD2 (5 bases each). The germline gives CDR1 MNHNS, CDR2 SASEGT. The length of the CDR3 is 11 residues.

The chain has TRBV6-1 and TRBJ2-5; 11 nucleotides agree with TRBD2. V lost 4 bases and J lost 5; bases outside the gene matches: 9. CDR3 length: 16 amino acids. Germline V gene lookup returns CDR1 MNHNS and CDR2 SASEGT. The CDR3 is CASSALAGVSPETQYF. The CDR3 nucleotides read TGTGCCAGCAGTGCACTAGCGGGGGTTTCCCCCGAGACCCAGTACTTC.

This clonotype showed up just once. This rearrangement joins TRBV10-1 to TRBJ2-3, with D possibly being TRBD1 (5 bases). Trimming removed 0 bases from V and 4 bases from J, with 8 bases in between. The CDR3 has 14 amino acids. The germline CDR1 and CDR2 sequences are WNHNN and SYGVQD (reference sequence). CDR3 loop: CASSESTEADTQYF. The CDR3, as DNA: TGCGCCAGCAGTGAGTCGACAGAGGCAGATACGCAGTATTTT.

This clonotype was detected only a few times. The chain links TRBV6-1 to TRBJ2-1; 10 bases line up with TRBD2. This CDR3 has 14 residues. The V and J ends lost 5 bases and 13 bases, in that order; junction bases with no gene match: 11. Germline V gene data show CDR1 as MNHNS and CDR2 as SASEGT. CDR3 in DNA: TGTGCCAGCAGTTCTAGCGGGAGAGAGGGGACCCAGTTCTTC. Translation: CASSSSGREGTQFF.

The gene calls are TRBV10-1 and TRBJ2-4; D is perhaps TRBD1 or TRBD2 (5 bases each). Trimming cost V 7 bases and J 7 bases, with 23 bases left between them. Germline lookup yields CDR1 WNHNN and CDR2 SYGVQD (reference sequence). The CDR3 runs to 16 residues. CDR3 nucleotide sequence: TGCGCCAGCATTTCTTCAGGGACCCGAAAAGGGAACATTCAGTACTTC. Its translation is CASISSGTRKGNIQYF.

This clonotype was found a few times. Since the CDR3 does not end with the conserved phenylalanine or tryptophan, this likely comes from a read error. The DNA is omitted, as the CDR3 cannot be located on it reliably, and the CDR3 follows TCRdb's listing. The V gene is TRBV6-4, the J gene TRBJ2-7; no DNA check was done on the table's D call, TRBD2. Counting both end residues, the CDR3 totals 10 amino acids. The germline V gene encodes CDR1 MRHNA and CDR2 SNTAGT. The CDR3 reads CASSDSGLAG.

Relative to its sample, this clonotype is medium-sized. J is TRBJ2-1 and V is TRBV7-8; 9 positions match TRBD1. The ends lost 5 bases at V and 1 base at J; junction bases unmatched: 3. CDR1 SGHVS and CDR2 FQNEAQ come from the germline V gene. The CDR3 contains 15 residues. The CDR3 coding sequence is TGTGCCAGCAGCCACAGGGGGCTTTCCTACAATGAGCAGTTCTTC. Its translation: CASSHRGLSYNEQFF.